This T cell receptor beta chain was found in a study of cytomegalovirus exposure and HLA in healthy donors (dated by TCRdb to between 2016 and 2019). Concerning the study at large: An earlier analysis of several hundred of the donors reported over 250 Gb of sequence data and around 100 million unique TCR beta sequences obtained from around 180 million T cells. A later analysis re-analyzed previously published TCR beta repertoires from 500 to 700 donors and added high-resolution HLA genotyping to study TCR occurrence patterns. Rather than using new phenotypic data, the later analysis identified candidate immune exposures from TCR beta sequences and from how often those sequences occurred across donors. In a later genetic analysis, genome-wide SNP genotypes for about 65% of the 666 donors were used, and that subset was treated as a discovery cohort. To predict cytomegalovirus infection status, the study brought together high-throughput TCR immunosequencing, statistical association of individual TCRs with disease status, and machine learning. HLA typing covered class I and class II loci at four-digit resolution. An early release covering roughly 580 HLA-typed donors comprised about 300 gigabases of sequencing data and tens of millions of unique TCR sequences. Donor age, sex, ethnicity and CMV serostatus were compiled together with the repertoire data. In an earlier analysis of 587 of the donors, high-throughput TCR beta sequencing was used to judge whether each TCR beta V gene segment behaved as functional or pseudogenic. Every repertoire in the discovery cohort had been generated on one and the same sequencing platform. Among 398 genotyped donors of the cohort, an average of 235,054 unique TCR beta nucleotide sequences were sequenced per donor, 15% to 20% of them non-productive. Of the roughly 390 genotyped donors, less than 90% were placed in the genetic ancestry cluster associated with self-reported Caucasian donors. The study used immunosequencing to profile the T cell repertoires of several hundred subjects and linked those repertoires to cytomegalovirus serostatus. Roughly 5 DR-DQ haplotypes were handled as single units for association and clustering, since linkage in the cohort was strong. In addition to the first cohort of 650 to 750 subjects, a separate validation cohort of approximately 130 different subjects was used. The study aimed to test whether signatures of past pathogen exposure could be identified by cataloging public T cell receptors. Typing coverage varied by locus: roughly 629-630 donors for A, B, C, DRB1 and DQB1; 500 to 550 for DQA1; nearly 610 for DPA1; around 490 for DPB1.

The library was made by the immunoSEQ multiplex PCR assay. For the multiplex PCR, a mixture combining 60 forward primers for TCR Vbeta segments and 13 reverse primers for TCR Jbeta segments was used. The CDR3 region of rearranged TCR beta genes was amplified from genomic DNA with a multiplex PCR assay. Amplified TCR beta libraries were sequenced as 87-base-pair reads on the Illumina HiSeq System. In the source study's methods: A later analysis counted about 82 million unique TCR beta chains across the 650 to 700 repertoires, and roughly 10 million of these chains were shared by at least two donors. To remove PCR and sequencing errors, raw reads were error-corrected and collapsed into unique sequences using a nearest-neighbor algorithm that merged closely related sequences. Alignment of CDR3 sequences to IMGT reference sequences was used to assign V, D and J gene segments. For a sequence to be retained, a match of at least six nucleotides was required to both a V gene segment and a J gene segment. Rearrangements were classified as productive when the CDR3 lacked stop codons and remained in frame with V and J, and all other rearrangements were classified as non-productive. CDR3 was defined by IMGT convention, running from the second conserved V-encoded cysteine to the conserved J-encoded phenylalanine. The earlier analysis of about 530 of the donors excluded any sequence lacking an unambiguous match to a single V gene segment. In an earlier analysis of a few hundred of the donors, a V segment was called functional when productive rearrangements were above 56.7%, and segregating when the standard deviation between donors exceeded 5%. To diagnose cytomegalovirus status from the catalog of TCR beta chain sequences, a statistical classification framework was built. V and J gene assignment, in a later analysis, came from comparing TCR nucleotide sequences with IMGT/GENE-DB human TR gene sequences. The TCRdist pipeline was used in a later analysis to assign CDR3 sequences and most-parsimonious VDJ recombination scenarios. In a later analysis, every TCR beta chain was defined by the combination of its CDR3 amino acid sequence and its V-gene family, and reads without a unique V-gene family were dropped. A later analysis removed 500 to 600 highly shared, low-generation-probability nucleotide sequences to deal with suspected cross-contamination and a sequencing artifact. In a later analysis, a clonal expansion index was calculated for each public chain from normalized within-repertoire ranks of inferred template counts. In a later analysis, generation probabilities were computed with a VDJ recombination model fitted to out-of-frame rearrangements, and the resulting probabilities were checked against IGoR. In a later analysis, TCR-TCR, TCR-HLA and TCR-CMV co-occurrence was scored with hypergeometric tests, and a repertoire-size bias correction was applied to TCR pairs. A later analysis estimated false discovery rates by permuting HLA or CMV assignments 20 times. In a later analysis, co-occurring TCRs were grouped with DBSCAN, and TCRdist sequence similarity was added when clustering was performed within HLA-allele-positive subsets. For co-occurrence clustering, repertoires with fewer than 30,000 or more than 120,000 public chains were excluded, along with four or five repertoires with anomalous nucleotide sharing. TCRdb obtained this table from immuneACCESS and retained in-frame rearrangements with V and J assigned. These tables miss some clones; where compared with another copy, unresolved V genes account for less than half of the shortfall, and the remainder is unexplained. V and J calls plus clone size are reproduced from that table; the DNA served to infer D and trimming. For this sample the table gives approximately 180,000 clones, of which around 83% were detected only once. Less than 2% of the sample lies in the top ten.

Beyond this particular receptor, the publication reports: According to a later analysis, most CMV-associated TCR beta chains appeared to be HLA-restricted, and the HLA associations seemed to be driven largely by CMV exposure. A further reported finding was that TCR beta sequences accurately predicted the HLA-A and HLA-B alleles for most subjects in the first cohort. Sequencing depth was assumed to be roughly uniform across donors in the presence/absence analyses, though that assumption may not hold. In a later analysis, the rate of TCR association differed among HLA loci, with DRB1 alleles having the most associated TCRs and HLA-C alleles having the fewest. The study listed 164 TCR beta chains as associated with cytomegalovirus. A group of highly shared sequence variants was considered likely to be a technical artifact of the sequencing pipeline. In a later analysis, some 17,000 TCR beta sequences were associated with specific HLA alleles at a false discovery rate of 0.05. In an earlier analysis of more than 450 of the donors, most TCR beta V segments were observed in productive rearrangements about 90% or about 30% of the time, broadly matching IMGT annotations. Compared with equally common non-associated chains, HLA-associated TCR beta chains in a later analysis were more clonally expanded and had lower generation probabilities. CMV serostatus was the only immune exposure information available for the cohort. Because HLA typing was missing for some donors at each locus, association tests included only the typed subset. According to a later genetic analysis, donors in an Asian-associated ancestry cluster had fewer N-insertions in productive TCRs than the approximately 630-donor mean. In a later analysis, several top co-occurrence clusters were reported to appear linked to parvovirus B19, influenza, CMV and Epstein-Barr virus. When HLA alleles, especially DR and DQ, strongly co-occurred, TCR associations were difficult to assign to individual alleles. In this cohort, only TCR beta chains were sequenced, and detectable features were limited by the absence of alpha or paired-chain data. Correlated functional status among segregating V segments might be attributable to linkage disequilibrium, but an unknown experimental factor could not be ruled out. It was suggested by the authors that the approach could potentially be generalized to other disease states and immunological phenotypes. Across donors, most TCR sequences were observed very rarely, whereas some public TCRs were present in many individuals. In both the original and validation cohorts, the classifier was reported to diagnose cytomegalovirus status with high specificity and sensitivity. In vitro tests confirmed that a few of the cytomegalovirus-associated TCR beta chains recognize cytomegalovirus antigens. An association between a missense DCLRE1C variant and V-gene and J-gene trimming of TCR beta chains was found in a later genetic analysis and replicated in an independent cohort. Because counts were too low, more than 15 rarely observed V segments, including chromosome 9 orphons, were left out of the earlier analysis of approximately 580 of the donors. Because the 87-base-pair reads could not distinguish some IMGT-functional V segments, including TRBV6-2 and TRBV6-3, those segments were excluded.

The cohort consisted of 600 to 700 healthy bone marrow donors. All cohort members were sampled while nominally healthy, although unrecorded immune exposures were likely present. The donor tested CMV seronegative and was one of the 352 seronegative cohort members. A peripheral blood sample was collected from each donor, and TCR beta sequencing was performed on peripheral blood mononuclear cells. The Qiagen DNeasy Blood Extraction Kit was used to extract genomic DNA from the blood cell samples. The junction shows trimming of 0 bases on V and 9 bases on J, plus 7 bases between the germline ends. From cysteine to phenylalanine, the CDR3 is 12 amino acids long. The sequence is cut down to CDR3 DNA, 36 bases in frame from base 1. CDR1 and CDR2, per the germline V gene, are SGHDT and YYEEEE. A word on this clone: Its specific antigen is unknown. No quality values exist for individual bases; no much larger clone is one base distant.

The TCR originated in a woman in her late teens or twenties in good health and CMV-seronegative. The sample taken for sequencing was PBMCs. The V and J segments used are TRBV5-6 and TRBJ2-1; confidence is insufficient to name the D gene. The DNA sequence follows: TGTGCCAGCAGCTTGGGCGCGGTTGAGCAGTTCTTC. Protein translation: CASSLGAVEQFF.